This paragraph covers one T cell receptor (beta chain) sequence. This clone showed up just once. Its antigen is currently not known. Base qualities are not at hand, and no much larger clone is one base apart. The data belong to a study of blood T cell repertoires in COVID-19 (dated by TCRdb to the early 2020s). Notes on the research overall: Collaborator samples came from the United States, Italy and Spain and covered acute and convalescent phases of COVID-19. The dataset comprised deeply sampled blood TCRbeta repertoires from subjects exposed to, actively infected with, or recovered from COVID-19. Where available, HLA class I and class II types were obtained from metadata supplied by the sample provider rather than from assay-based typing. The samples were drawn from the first 160 participants of the ongoing ImmuneRACE study and from some 1,300 subjects provided by 6 global collaborators. A de-identified subject ID, COVID-19 status, age in years and sex were almost always included in the sample metadata. The prospective study material was composed of cDNA or gDNA derived from T cells, B-cell-depleted T cells, or PBMCs. The repertoires were released in a freely available public database meant as a resource for research on the immune response to SARS-CoV-2. Beyond this particular receptor, the publication reports: The amount of clinical and demographic metadata varied by source and participant and was provided uncurated.

Enrolling through a virtual design, the prospective study's participants ranged in age from roughly 18 to 95 years and lived across some 22 United States geographic areas. Cohort assignment in the prospective study relied on participant-reported clinical history from a screening survey and a study questionnaire. Each participant in the prospective study had whole blood, serum and a nasopharyngeal or oropharyngeal swab collected by mobile phlebotomists. Prospective study participants could optionally give additional blood draws and questionnaires over a roughly two-month period. Blood samples from the prospective study were shipped frozen or at room temperature prior to DNA extraction. From a lookup of the germline V gene, CDR1 and CDR2 are SGHDT and YYEEEE. V lost 4 bases and J lost 6 bases, and the count of bases not matched to a germline gene is 10. CDR3 length: 14 amino acids, cysteine to phenylalanine. This entry keeps only the CDR3 DNA: 42 bases, framed from base 1.

The immunoSEQ Assay, a bias-controlled multiplex PCR, was used to amplify TCRbeta CDR3 regions from genomic DNA. The authors processed their data as follows. Within the assay, amplification of reference gene primers was used to estimate how many nucleated cells each sample contained. To quantify the absolute abundance of each unique TCRbeta CDR3 rearrangement, sequence reads were collapsed and filtered. For each sample, productive Simpson clonality was calculated as the square root of Simpson's diversity index over productive rearrangements. Here the immuneACCESS table is served through TCRdb, limited to in-frame sequences with V and J called. Missing clones are a known gap in these copies; in checked studies unresolved V genes cover under half, and the rest lacks a known reason. V, J and clone size are those of that table, while D and trimming were read from the DNA. The sample table shows about 160,000 clones, and about four fifths are seen once. In total, the top ten clones hold roughly 4% of the sample.

The source material was PBMCs or T cells enriched from blood (not recorded which). This chain is built from TRBV5-6 and TRBJ2-7, and TRBD1 aligns with 7 junction nucleotides. The sequence was obtained from a woman aged 45-65 years in a cohort exposed to, infected with or recovered from COVID-19 (not recorded which). The CDR3 region: CASSRDRAKGEQYF. The DNA sequence follows: TGTGCCAGCAGCCGTGACAGGGCCAAGGGCGAGCAGTACTTC.